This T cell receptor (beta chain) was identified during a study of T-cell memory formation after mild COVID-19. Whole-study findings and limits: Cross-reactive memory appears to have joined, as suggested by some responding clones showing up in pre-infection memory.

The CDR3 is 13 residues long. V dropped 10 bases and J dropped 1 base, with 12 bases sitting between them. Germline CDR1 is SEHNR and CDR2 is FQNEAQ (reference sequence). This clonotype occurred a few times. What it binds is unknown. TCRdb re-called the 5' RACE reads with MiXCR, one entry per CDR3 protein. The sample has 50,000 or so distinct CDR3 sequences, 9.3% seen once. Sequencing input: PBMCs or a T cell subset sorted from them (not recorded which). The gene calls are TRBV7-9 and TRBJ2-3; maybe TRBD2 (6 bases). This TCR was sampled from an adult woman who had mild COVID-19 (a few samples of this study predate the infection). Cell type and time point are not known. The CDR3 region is CATPGDGTDTQYF. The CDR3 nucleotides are TGTGCCACCCCGGGGGACGGCACAGATACGCAGTATTTT.